This TCR beta chain was captured by sequencing in a study of blood T cell repertoires in COVID-19. Turning to the study itself: Collection of acute and convalescent COVID-19 samples took place in the United States, Italy and Spain.

The table came from immunoSEQ multiplex PCR; TCRdb's copy has only in-frame clones and leaves some out. The data contain under 150,000 clones, about 86% of them singletons. The CDR3 spans 15 residues. Germline loops: CDR1 LNHNV, CDR2 YYDKDF (reference sequence). V dropped 0 bases and J dropped 4 bases, with 13 bases sitting between them. The sequence derives from a woman aged 55-69 years with acute or convalescent COVID-19. The genes are TRBV15 and TRBJ2-7, with D possibly TRBD1 on 6 matching bases. The sequencing input was peripheral blood. The CDR3 here is CATSREGASFYEQYF. CDR3 nucleotides: TGTGCCACCAGCAGAGAGGGGGCTAGTTTTTACGAGCAGTACTTC.